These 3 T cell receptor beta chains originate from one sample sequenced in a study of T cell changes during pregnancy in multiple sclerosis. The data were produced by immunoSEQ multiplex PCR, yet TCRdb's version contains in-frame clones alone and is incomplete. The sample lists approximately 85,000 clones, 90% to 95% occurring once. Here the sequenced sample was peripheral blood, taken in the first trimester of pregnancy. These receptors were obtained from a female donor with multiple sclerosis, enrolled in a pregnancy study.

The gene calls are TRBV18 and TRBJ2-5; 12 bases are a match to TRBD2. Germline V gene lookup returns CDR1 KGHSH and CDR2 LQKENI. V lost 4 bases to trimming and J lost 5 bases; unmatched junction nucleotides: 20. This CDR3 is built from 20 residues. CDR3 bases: TGTGCCAGCTCACGGGACTTCCTAGCGGGAGGGCCTATCCCGTTGGAGACCCAGTACTTC. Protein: CASSRDFLAGGPIPLETQYF.

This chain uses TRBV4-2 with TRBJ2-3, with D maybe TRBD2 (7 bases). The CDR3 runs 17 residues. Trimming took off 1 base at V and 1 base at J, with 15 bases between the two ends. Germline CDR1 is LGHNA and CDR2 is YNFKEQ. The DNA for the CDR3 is TGTGCCAGCAGCCAAGGTTCCGGGGGGCAGGGCACAGATACGCAGTATTTT. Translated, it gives CASSQGSGGQGTDTQYF.

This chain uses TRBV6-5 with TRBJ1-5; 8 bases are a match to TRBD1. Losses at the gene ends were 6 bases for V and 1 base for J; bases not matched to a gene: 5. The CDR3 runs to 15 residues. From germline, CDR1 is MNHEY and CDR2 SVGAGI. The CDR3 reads CASSSDRESNQPQHF. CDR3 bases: TGTGCCAGCAGCTCGGACAGGGAAAGCAATCAGCCCCAGCATTTT.